This TCR beta chain comes out of a study of blood T cells in healthy people across ages. This CDR3 is 15 amino acids long. V was pared by 6 bases and J by 2 bases, with 4 bases of the junction left unmatched. The germline V gene has CDR1 SGHTA and CDR2 FQGNSA. Primers used in a second PCR of roughly 7 to 11 cycles were a sample-barcoded 5' primer and a J-beta primer mix. TCRdb re-called the 5' RACE reads with MiXCR, one entry per CDR3 protein. The data contain about 800,000 distinct CDR3 sequences, roughly 25% of them singletons. At least ten counts were recorded for this clonotype. These data were also reused for a study on T cells of mothers and their children.

The sample was blood. The chain recombines TRBV7-2 with TRBJ2-7; 13 bases are shared with TRBD2. The receptor's source is a boy between 10 and 17 years old in good health. The CDR3 DNA reads as TGTGCCAGCAGTTTCGGACTAGCGGGGGCCTACGAGCAGTACTTC. This encodes CASSFGLAGAYEQYF.